This TCR beta chain was obtained from a study of beta chain features in type 1 diabetes. The CDR3 contains 17 residues. Germline lookup yields CDR1 SEHNR and CDR2 FQNEAQ (reference sequence). V dropped 3 bases and J dropped 0 bases, with 12 bases sitting between them. Overall study findings and caveats: When Type 1 diabetes patients were examined, their TCRB CDR3s proved moderately but significantly shorter in all four CD4+ subsets.

This clone was counted between two and nine times. What it binds is unknown. Sequencing targeted expressed TCRB transcripts, as all isolated RNA had been reverse transcribed. This table comes from immunoSEQ multiplex PCR, and its TCRdb copy is limited to in-frame clones, with some not included. The sample contains roughly 730,000 clones, roughly an eighth of which appear only once. The chain links TRBV7-9 to TRBJ2-6, with D perhaps matching TRBD1 (6 bases). Material for sequencing was naive CD4+ T cells from blood. The receptor comes from a young man with type 1 diabetes. The CDR3 DNA sequence: TGTGCCAGCAGCTTCCCCGGACAGATCTCTGGGGCCAACGTCCTGACTTTC. This gives the protein CASSFPGQISGANVLTF.